One sample yielded the 30 T cell receptor beta chains listed below, sequenced in a study of graft-versus-host responses after intestinal transplantation. Using immunoSEQ multiplex PCR, the repertoire was profiled, and TCRdb retains in-frame clones only, with some absent. The sample has about 40,000 clones, roughly nine tenths seen once; the top ten hold about 7%. Sequenced material: PBMCs, taken approximately 270 days after transplant. Receptors were obtained from a human patient who received an intestinal transplant, so some T cells may come from the graft donor.

This chain connects TRBV5-1 to TRBJ1-6, with TRBD1 identical over 9 bases. V gave up 6 bases and J gave up 7 bases; unmatched junction bases: 8. The CDR3 runs 15 residues. Germline V CDR1 and CDR2: SGHRS, YFSETQ. For the CDR3, the DNA is TGCGCCAGCAATCCTGGGGACAGGGTGAATTCACCCCTCCACTTT. Residues: CASNPGDRVNSPLHF.

J is TRBJ2-2 and V is TRBV5-1; D could derive from TRBD1 or TRBD2 (5 bases each). The germline V and J ends were trimmed by 0 bases and 4 bases, with 7 bases remaining between them. Germline V gives CDR1 SGHRS, CDR2 YFSETQ. This CDR3 comprises 14 residues. CDR3 sequence (DNA): TGCGCCAGCAGCTTGGGGGACGGCACCGGGGAGCTGTTTTTT. It yields the protein CASSLGDGTGELFF.

This clone was seen more than once but under ten times. The chain carries TRBV7-9 and TRBJ1-2; TRBD1 agrees at 9 bases. CDR1 is SEHNR and CDR2 is FQNEAQ in the germline V gene (reference sequence). The CDR3 runs 16 residues. With 1 base clipped from V and 6 bases from J, the junction kept 9 bases outside the gene matches. DNA for the CDR3: TGTGCCAGCAGCTTAGGACTCCGGGACAGGGTGGATGGCTACACCTTC. This sequence encodes CASSLGLRDRVDGYTF.

The chain combines TRBV11-2 with TRBJ2-2; D call uncertain. Trimming cost V 5 bases and J 6 bases, with 7 bases left between them. This CDR3 spans 12 amino acids. Germline CDR1 is SGHAT and CDR2 is FQNNGV. The CDR3 sequence is CASSNPPGELFF. In nucleotides, the CDR3 is TGTGCCAGCAGCAATCCTCCCGGGGAGCTGTTTTTT.

The gene calls are TRBV6-1 and TRBJ1-5, with 9 bases aligning to TRBD1. J was trimmed by 6 bases and V by 4 bases; bases with no gene match: 10. Germline V gene sequence: CDR1 MNHNS, CDR2 SASEGT. The CDR3 has 16 residues. The CDR3 region is CASSAAQGARSQPQHF. As DNA, the CDR3 is TGTGCCAGCAGTGCAGCACAGGGGGCGCGGAGTCAGCCCCAGCATTTT.

The genes are TRBV5-1 and TRBJ2-5; possible D gene TRBD2, 5 bases. Trimming shortened V by 2 bases and J by 3 bases, and 17 bases separated the two germline ends. Germline V lookup: CDR1 SGHRS, CDR2 YFSETQ. This CDR3 region has 16 residues. The CDR3: CASSFPASGKKETQYF. The CDR3 region has the DNA TGCGCCAGCAGCTTTCCAGCGTCGGGGAAGAAAGAGACCCAGTACTTC.

V is TRBV5-4 and J is TRBJ2-3; possible D gene TRBD2, 5 bases. Between the trimmed V and J ends, which lost 4 bases and 0 bases, there was a span of 12 bases. CDR1 SGHNT and CDR2 YYREEE come from the germline V gene (reference sequence). The CDR3 loop spans 15 amino acids. Here the CDR3 reads CASSNQRISTDTQYF. The CDR3 DNA reads as TGTGCCAGCAGCAACCAGCGGATAAGCACAGATACGCAGTATTTT.

The rearrangement joins TRBV6-5 to TRBJ1-5; D not certain. Trimming took 6 bases from V and 0 from J, leaving 12 bases between them. The CDR3 has 15 residues. Per the germline V gene, CDR1 is MNHEY and CDR2 is SVGAGI. The CDR3 bases are TGTGCCAGCAGCGTCGCCGCCCATAGCAATCAGCCCCAGCATTTT. Its protein product is CASSVAAHSNQPQHF.

The V call is TRBV11-2, the J call TRBJ2-5; D gene unclear. CDR1 SGHAT and CDR2 FQNNGV come from the germline V gene. The CDR3 has 14 residues. V gave up 2 bases and J gave up 4 bases, with 11 bases separating them. CDR3 coding DNA: TGTGCCAGCAGCTTATCCTGGGGAACAGAGACCCAGTACTTC. This translates into CASSLSWGTETQYF. Supplemented by reference TRBV11-2 and TRBJ2-5, the full variable domain reads EAGVAQSPRYKIIEKRQSVAFWCNPISGHATLYWYQQILGQGPKLLIQFQNNGVVDDSQLPKDRFSAERLKGVDSTLKIQPAKLEDSAVYLCASSLSWGTETQYFGPGTRLLVL.

V gene TRBV6-1 combines with J gene TRBJ2-5, with a possible D match to TRBD2 (6 bases). The ends were cut back, 7 bases at V and 5 bases at J, with 14 bases in the middle. Germline CDR1 MNHNS, CDR2 SASEGT. The CDR3 consists of 13 residues. CDR3: CASTVGGRETQYF. CDR3 coding DNA: TGTGCCAGCACCGTGGGGGGAAGGGAGACCCAGTACTTC.

The chain joins TRBV7-8 to TRBJ2-5; 9 positions match TRBD1. Trimming cost V 5 bases and J 2 bases; bases outside gene matches: 6. The germline V gene has CDR1 SGHVS and CDR2 FQNEAQ. The CDR3 has 15 residues. The CDR3 reads CASSLDRGGQETQYF. CDR3 sequence (DNA): TGTGCCAGCAGCCTAGACAGGGGGGGACAAGAGACCCAGTACTTC.

This clone was detected once. The J gene is TRBJ2-3, the V gene TRBV6-4; TRBD1 might be the D (6 bases). Germline V gene data show CDR1 as MRHNA and CDR2 as SNTAGT. The CDR3 totals 16 residues. V dropped 0 bases and J dropped 1 base, with 11 bases sitting between them. Written as DNA, the CDR3 is TGTGCCAGCAGTGACTCTACAGGGACCGGCACAGATACGCAGTATTTT. The encoded protein is CASSDSTGTGTDTQYF.

The CDR3: CASSLSGNTGELFF. The CDR3 DNA is TGTGCCAGCAGTTTGTCCGGGAACACCGGGGAGCTGTTTTTT. The V gene is TRBV27, the J gene TRBJ2-2; the D is unclear. Germline-derived CDR1 and CDR2 are MNHEY and SMNVEV (reference sequence). V dropped 3 bases and J dropped 1 base, with 6 bases sitting between them. The CDR3 runs 14 residues.

J is TRBJ1-2 and V is TRBV25-1; 7 bases agree with TRBD1. From germline, CDR1 is MGHDK and CDR2 SYGVNS. Unmatched junction bases numbered 11, after V lost 8 bases and J lost 2 bases. The CDR3 sequence is 15 residues long. Here the CDR3 reads CASGSALDRNYGYTF. The CDR3 DNA follows: TGTGCCAGCGGAAGTGCGCTGGACAGGAACTATGGCTACACCTTC.

J is TRBJ2-1 and V is TRBV27; D remains ambiguous. Germline values: CDR1 MNHEY, CDR2 SMNVEV (reference sequence). The ends were cut back, 6 bases at V and 8 bases at J, with 11 bases in the middle. The length of the CDR3 is 12 residues. The CDR3 DNA follows: TGTGCCAGCAGGGGGATGATTGATGAGCAGTTCTTC. Its protein product is CASRGMIDEQFF.

This sequence joins TRBV6-5 and TRBJ1-2, with D unresolved. Germline-derived CDR1 and CDR2 are MNHEY and SVGAGI. The CDR3 spans 13 residues. V was clipped by 10 bases and J by 8 bases, with 20 bases between them. This CDR3 reads CATRLVSESGYTF. DNA for the CDR3: TGTGCCACCAGATTAGTTTCAGAATCGGGCTACACCTTC.

The rearrangement uses TRBV6-1 and TRBJ2-5; the match to TRBD1 covers 7 bases. Germline-derived CDR1 and CDR2 are MNHNS and SASEGT. The junction had 9 bases not matched to a gene; V was cut back by 10 bases and J by 4 bases. This CDR3 spans 13 amino acids. The CDR3 loop reads CANQPGGSETQYF. The CDR3 nucleotides read TGTGCCAACCAGCCAGGGGGATCAGAGACCCAGTACTTC.

The chain uses TRBV7-8 and TRBJ2-7; the D is unclear. The germline V gene has CDR1 SGHVS and CDR2 FQNEAQ. The CDR3 contains 14 residues. Trimming took off 2 bases at V and 0 bases at J, with 8 bases between the two ends. The CDR3 DNA reads as TGTGCCAGCAGCTTATTTGAGAGCTCCTACGAGCAGTACTTC. It codes for CASSLFESSYEQYF.

The rearrangement joins TRBV18 to TRBJ1-3; D gene ambiguous. Trimming removed 3 bases from V and 3 bases from J, with 12 bases in between. The CDR3 runs 15 residues. Germline V gene sequence: CDR1 KGHSH, CDR2 LQKENI. This CDR3 is CASSPLTALGNTIYF. DNA for the CDR3: TGTGCCAGCTCACCTCTCACAGCTCTTGGAAACACCATATATTTT. The variable domain in full, with the rest retrieved from reference TRBV18 and TRBJ1-3, is NAGVMQNPRHLVRRRGQEARLRCSPMKGHSHVYWYRQLPEEGLKFMVYLQKENIIDESGMPKERFSAEFPKEGPSILRIQQVVRGDSAAYFCASSPLTALGNTIYFGEGSWLTVV.

The rearrangement links TRBV2 to TRBJ2-7, with 7 bases lining up with TRBD1. After removal of 6 bases from V and 0 bases from J, the junction contained 11 bases not matched to a gene. The germline V gene has CDR1 SNHLY and CDR2 FYNNEI. This CDR3 has 16 residues. CDR3 protein: CASRSPRQGFSYEQYF. Written as DNA, the CDR3 is TGTGCCAGCAGGTCCCCACGACAGGGTTTCTCCTACGAGCAGTACTTC.

The rearrangement links TRBV10-1 to TRBJ2-2, with D uncertain. The germline CDR1 and CDR2 sequences are WNHNN and SYGVQD (reference sequence). CDR3 length: 13 residues. V was cut by 4 bases and J by 1 base, with 4 bases left in between. CDR3: CASSGGNTGELFF. The CDR3 nucleotides read TGCGCCAGCAGTGGTGGGAACACCGGGGAGCTGTTTTTT.

The chain couples TRBV30 to TRBJ1-6; 11 bases agree with TRBD1. Germline V gene lookup returns CDR1 GTSNPN and CDR2 SVGIG (reference sequence). The CDR3 sequence is 15 residues long. The J segment lost 11 bases and the V segment lost 2 bases, leaving 8 bases of the junction unmatched. The CDR3 DNA follows: TGTGCCTGGAGTTTGGTGGGACAGGGGGATCCACCCCTCCACTTT. Translating it yields CAWSLVGQGDPPLHF.

The rearrangement links TRBV20-1 to TRBJ1-2; D uncertain. The CDR3 consists of 11 residues. Trimming shortened V by 4 bases and J by 3 bases, and 6 bases separated the two germline ends. Germline V CDR1 and CDR2: DFQATT, SNEGSKA (reference sequence). The CDR3 sequence is CSANTDYGYTF. CDR3 coding DNA: TGCAGTGCTAATACAGACTATGGCTACACCTTC.

The CDR3 here is CASTPLGGTDYGYTF. CDR3 DNA sequence: TGTGCCAGCACCCCCCTAGGAGGGACCGACTATGGCTACACCTTC. The J gene is TRBJ1-2, the V gene TRBV5-6; maybe TRBD1 (5 bases). This CDR3 comprises 15 residues. V gave up 6 bases and J gave up 3 bases, with 18 bases separating them. In germline, CDR1 is SGHDT, CDR2 YYEEEE.

In nucleotides, the CDR3 is TGTGCCAGCAGTGAAGGGAGTAGCGAAGGTCGGGGGTTTTTT. Protein product: CASSEGSSEGRGFF. V and J are TRBV2 and TRBJ1-4; D is ambiguous. Germline V lookup: CDR1 SNHLY, CDR2 FYNNEI. This CDR3 spans 14 amino acids. The germline V and J ends were trimmed by 1 base and 16 bases, with 19 bases remaining between them.

The V call is TRBV14, the J call TRBJ1-1, with unresolved D. V lost 1 base and J 1 base, leaving 25 bases between the germline ends. Per germline, CDR1 SGHDN and CDR2 FVKESK. The CDR3 is 20 residues long. The CDR3 reads CASSQANFDGALTTNTEAFF. CDR3 DNA: TGTGCCAGCAGCCAAGCAAATTTTGATGGCGCGTTAACGACGAACACTGAAGCTTTCTTT.

This clone was picked up a small number of times. This chain links TRBV6-1 with TRBJ2-5; D not certain. This CDR3 region has 12 residues. From germline, CDR1 is MNHNS and CDR2 SASEGT. Trimming pared 2 bases from V and 4 bases from J, leaving 5 bases between. CDR3: CASSELTETQYF. In DNA, the CDR3 is TGTGCCAGCAGTGAACTCACAGAGACCCAGTACTTC.

V usage is TRBV7-9 and J usage is TRBJ2-1; D unresolved. V lost 2 bases to trimming and J lost 9 bases, with 14 bases between them. CDR1 and CDR2 (germline): SEHNR, FQNEAQ (reference sequence). The CDR3 consists of 14 residues. CDR3 nucleotide sequence: TGTGCCAGCAGCTTATCGAAAGAGGCGAGTGAGCAGTTCTTC. Translated: CASSLSKEASEQFF.

A remark on this clone: A read error is possible here, since a much larger clone lies one base away. Within the sample, other DNA sequences also encode this same CDR3. V is TRBV4-1 and J is TRBJ2-5; D remains unclear. V lost 1 base and J lost 1, with 7 bases in between. The CDR3 has 14 amino acids. The germline V gene encodes CDR1 MGHRA and CDR2 YSYEKL. The CDR3 region is CASSQVVLQETQYF. The DNA for the CDR3 is TGCGCCAGCAGCCAAGTTGTCCTCCAAGAGACCCAGTACTTC.

The chain is built from TRBV7-9 and TRBJ1-2; D ambiguous. The V gene's germline CDR1 is SEHNR and CDR2 FQNEAQ (reference sequence). The CDR3 length is 13 residues. Trimming took off 2 bases at V and 4 bases at J, with 8 bases between the two ends. The CDR3 DNA reads as TGTGCCAGCAGCTTAAGCAGTCTCTATGGCTACACCTTC. It translates to CASSLSSLYGYTF.